A single sample is the source of the 20 T cell receptor beta chains below, sequenced in a study of T cells in localized non-small cell lung cancer. The assay was immunoSEQ multiplex PCR, and TCRdb's table has in-frame clones only and misses some. The sample lists about 35,000 clones; approximately 89% were seen once. The source material was peripheral blood mononuclear cells, sampled before any cancer treatment. The receptors shown here come from a female donor of 60 years or more with stage II lung adenocarcinoma.

This sequence joins TRBV29-1 and TRBJ2-1, with D possibly matching TRBD2 (5 bases). This CDR3 comprises 11 residues. Trimming left V 8 bases short and J 4 bases short, with 9 bases between. CDR1 and CDR2 (germline): SQVTM, ANQGSEA. The CDR3 DNA follows: TGCAGCCTGGGAGAGTACAATGAGCAGTTCTTC. Protein product: CSLGEYNEQFF.

The rearrangement links TRBV28 to TRBJ1-1; the D gene is possibly TRBD1 (5 bases). The germline CDR1 and CDR2 sequences are MDHEN and SYDVKM. The CDR3 runs to 15 residues. V was pared by 4 bases and J by 5 bases, with 17 bases between. DNA for the CDR3: TGTGCCAGCAGTTCCTCTGGCAGGGTATTGACTGAAGCTTTCTTT. Translation: CASSSSGRVLTEAFF.

This clone was recorded only once. The chain employs TRBV6-1 and TRBJ2-1, with D perhaps matching TRBD1 or TRBD2 (5 bases each). This CDR3 region has 14 residues. Trimming took off 5 bases at V and 6 bases at J, with 14 bases between the two ends. Per germline, CDR1 MNHNS and CDR2 SASEGT. The chain's CDR3 is CASSSKLGVNEQFF. In nucleotides, the CDR3 is TGTGCCAGCAGTTCGAAACTGGGGGTCAATGAGCAGTTCTTC.

The chain is built from TRBV5-1 and TRBJ2-7; D is tentatively TRBD1 or TRBD2 (5 bases each). CDR3 length equals 13 residues. In germline, CDR1 is SGHRS, CDR2 YFSETQ. The germline V and J ends were trimmed by 0 bases and 3 bases, with 7 bases remaining between them. CDR3 DNA: TGCGCCAGCAGCTTGGGAGGGGTCTACGAGCAGTACTTC. Its translation is CASSLGGVYEQYF.

The chain couples TRBV30 to TRBJ1-1; D call uncertain. The CDR3 is made up of 12 amino acids. Per the germline V gene, CDR1 is GTSNPN and CDR2 is SVGIG (reference sequence). V was clipped by 2 bases and J by 1 base, with 5 bases between them. In DNA form, the CDR3 reads TGTGCCTGGAGTTTACAGAACACTGAAGCTTTCTTT. Translation: CAWSLQNTEAFF.

V usage is TRBV7-8 and J usage is TRBJ2-1, with D perhaps matching TRBD1 or TRBD2 (5 bases each). The CDR3 extends over 15 amino acids. The V and J ends lost 5 bases and 3 bases respectively, with 14 bases between them. Germline V gene data show CDR1 as SGHVS and CDR2 as FQNEAQ. In DNA, the CDR3 is TGTGCCAGCAGCCCGAGGGGTAGGAACTACAATGAGCAGTTCTTC. It specifies CASSPRGRNYNEQFF.

The V gene is TRBV6-1, the J gene TRBJ2-2; 8 nucleotides line up with TRBD2. Losses at the gene ends were 7 bases for V and 6 bases for J; bases not matched to a gene: 7. In germline, CDR1 is MNHNS, CDR2 SASEGT. The CDR3 sequence is 14 residues long. This CDR3 reads CASTTSGGPGELFF. The CDR3 DNA is TGTGCCAGCACTACTAGCGGCGGACCCGGGGAGCTGTTTTTT.

The V call is TRBV9, the J call TRBJ1-4; D unclear. V lost 4 bases, J lost 3 bases, and 10 bases lay in between. This CDR3 is built from 14 residues. Germline values: CDR1 SGDLS, CDR2 YYNGEE. For the CDR3, the DNA is TGTGCCAGCAGCTTAGGGCAGGCTAATGAAAAACTGTTTTTT. Encoded protein: CASSLGQANEKLFF.

The rearrangement joins TRBV5-4 to TRBJ2-7, with D tentatively TRBD1 (5 bases). V shed 2 bases and J shed 0 bases, with 12 bases lying between them. CDR3 length: 15 residues. CDR1 is SGHNT, CDR2 YYREEE, per germline (reference sequence). DNA of the CDR3: TGTGCCAGCAGCTTAAAAGGGGCGAGCTCCTACGAGCAGTACTTC. Translation: CASSLKGASSYEQYF.

The chain recombines TRBV27 with TRBJ1-2, with D perhaps matching TRBD1 (5 bases). V dropped 5 bases and J dropped 6 bases, with 19 bases sitting between them. Per germline, CDR1 MNHEY and CDR2 SMNVEV (reference sequence). This CDR3 contains 15 residues. CDR3 amino acids: CASSPLAGGINGYTF. The CDR3 nucleotides read TGTGCCAGCAGTCCCCTGGCGGGGGGAATAAATGGCTACACCTTC.

The chain joins TRBV10-1 to TRBJ1-3; D is unclear. The CDR3 sequence is 13 residues long. V lost 10 bases to trimming and J lost 0 bases, with 10 bases between them. CDR1 and CDR2 (germline): WNHNN, SYGVQD (reference sequence). Here the CDR3 DNA reads TGCGCCACATGGGAAGGCTCTGGAAACACCATATATTTT. Translation: CATWEGSGNTIYF.

The V and J genes are TRBV6-4 and TRBJ2-6; D may be TRBD1 or TRBD2 (5 bases each). V was trimmed by 3 bases and J by 4 bases, leaving 10 bases between them. This CDR3 is built from 15 residues. CDR1 is MRHNA, CDR2 SNTAGT, per germline. CDR3 loop: CASSERGDGANVLTF. CDR3 in DNA: TGTGCCAGCAGTGAAAGAGGGGACGGGGCCAACGTCCTGACTTTC.

V is TRBV5-4 and J is TRBJ2-5, with 7 bases aligning to TRBD1. Germline V gene data show CDR1 as SGHNT and CDR2 as YYREEE (reference sequence). The CDR3 is 16 amino acids. Germline trimming cut 4 bases from V and 5 bases from J; bases unmatched to any gene: 14. The DNA for the CDR3 is TGTGCCAGCAGCCGATACTTGACAGGGAAGGGGGAGACCCAGTACTTC. Its protein is CASSRYLTGKGETQYF. Full variable domain (outside the CDR3, taken from reference TRBV5-4 and TRBJ2-5): ETGVTQSPTHLIKTRGQQVTLRCSSQSGHNTVSWYQQALGQGPQFIFQYYREEENGRGNFPPRFSGLQFPNYSSELNVNALELDDSALYLCASSRYLTGKGETQYFGPGTRLLVL.

V gene TRBV30 combines with J gene TRBJ2-2, with D hard to call. The CDR3 runs 13 residues. Deletions cut 0 bases from V and 6 bases from J, with 8 bases between. Germline V gene lookup returns CDR1 GTSNPN and CDR2 SVGIG (reference sequence). The CDR3 spells CAWSVEGPGELFF. CDR3 DNA sequence: TGTGCCTGGAGTGTAGAAGGGCCCGGGGAGCTGTTTTTT.

CDR3 sequence reads: CASSASRGDLGLETQYF. The CDR3, as DNA: TGTGCCAGCAGCGCTTCGAGGGGGGACCTAGGGCTGGAGACCCAGTACTTC. This sequence joins TRBV9 and TRBJ2-5; D is tentatively TRBD1 or TRBD2 (6 bases each). Trimming cost V 3 bases and J 5 bases, with 23 bases left between them. This CDR3 contains 17 residues. The germline gives CDR1 SGDLS, CDR2 YYNGEE.

The chain joins TRBV4-3 to TRBJ2-2; no reliable D call. Germline CDR1 is LGHNA and CDR2 is YSLEER. V shed 1 base and J shed 8 bases, with 20 bases lying between them. The CDR3 runs 17 residues. CDR3 in amino acids: CASSQGRGGSKRGELFF. The CDR3 DNA reads as TGCGCCAGCAGCCAAGGAAGAGGCGGTTCGAAGAGGGGGGAGCTGTTTTTT.

CDR3: CASSQAGTGGTEAFF. The CDR3 nucleotides are TGCGCCAGCAGCCAGGCCGGGACAGGGGGTACTGAAGCTTTCTTT. The chain links TRBV4-1 to TRBJ1-1; 11 bases line up with TRBD1. CDR3 length equals 15 residues. Germline V gives CDR1 MGHRA, CDR2 YSYEKL. Unmatched junction bases numbered 5, after V lost 3 bases and J lost 5 bases.

The CDR3 loop reads CASSYQANTEAFF. The CDR3 bases are TGTGCCAGCAGTTACCAGGCGAACACTGAAGCTTTCTTT. This chain joins TRBV6-5 and TRBJ1-1; unclear D gene. Germline V CDR1 and CDR2: MNHEY, SVGAGI. This CDR3 is built from 13 residues. The V and J ends lost 2 bases and 1 base respectively, with 5 bases between them.

The chain uses TRBV2 and TRBJ1-4; TRBD1 agrees at 8 bases. The V gene's germline CDR1 is SNHLY and CDR2 FYNNEI. V was clipped by 2 bases and J by 5 bases; unmatched bases: 1. This CDR3 has 14 amino acids. The CDR3: CASSENRGNEKLFF. The CDR3 DNA is TGTGCCAGCAGTGAAAACAGGGGGAATGAAAAACTGTTTTTT.

The V and J genes are TRBV4-1 and TRBJ2-1; 7 bases line up with TRBD1. The CDR3 extends over 15 amino acids. V trimming: 0 bases; J trimming: 7 bases; junction bases outside the gene matches: 6. Germline V gene data show CDR1 as MGHRA and CDR2 as YSYEKL. CDR3 sequence: CASSQEVTGLNEQFF. CDR3 coding DNA: TGCGCCAGCAGCCAAGAAGTGACAGGGTTGAATGAGCAGTTCTTC.